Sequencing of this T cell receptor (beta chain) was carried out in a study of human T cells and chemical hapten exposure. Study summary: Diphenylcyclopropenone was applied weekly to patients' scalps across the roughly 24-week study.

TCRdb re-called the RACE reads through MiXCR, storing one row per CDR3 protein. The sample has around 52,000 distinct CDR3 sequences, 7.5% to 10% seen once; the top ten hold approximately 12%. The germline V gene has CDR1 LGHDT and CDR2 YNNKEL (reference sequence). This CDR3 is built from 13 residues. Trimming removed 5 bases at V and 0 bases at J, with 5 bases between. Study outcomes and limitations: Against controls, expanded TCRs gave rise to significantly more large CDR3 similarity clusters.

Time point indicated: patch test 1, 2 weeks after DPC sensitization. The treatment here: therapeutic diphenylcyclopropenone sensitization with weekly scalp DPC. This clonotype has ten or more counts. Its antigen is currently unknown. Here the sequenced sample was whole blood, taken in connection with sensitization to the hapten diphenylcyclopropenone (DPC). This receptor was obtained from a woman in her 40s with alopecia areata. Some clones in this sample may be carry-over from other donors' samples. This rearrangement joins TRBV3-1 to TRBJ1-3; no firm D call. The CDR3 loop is CASSGDSGNTIYF. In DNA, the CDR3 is TGTGCCAGCAGCGGGGACTCTGGAAACACCATATATTTT.